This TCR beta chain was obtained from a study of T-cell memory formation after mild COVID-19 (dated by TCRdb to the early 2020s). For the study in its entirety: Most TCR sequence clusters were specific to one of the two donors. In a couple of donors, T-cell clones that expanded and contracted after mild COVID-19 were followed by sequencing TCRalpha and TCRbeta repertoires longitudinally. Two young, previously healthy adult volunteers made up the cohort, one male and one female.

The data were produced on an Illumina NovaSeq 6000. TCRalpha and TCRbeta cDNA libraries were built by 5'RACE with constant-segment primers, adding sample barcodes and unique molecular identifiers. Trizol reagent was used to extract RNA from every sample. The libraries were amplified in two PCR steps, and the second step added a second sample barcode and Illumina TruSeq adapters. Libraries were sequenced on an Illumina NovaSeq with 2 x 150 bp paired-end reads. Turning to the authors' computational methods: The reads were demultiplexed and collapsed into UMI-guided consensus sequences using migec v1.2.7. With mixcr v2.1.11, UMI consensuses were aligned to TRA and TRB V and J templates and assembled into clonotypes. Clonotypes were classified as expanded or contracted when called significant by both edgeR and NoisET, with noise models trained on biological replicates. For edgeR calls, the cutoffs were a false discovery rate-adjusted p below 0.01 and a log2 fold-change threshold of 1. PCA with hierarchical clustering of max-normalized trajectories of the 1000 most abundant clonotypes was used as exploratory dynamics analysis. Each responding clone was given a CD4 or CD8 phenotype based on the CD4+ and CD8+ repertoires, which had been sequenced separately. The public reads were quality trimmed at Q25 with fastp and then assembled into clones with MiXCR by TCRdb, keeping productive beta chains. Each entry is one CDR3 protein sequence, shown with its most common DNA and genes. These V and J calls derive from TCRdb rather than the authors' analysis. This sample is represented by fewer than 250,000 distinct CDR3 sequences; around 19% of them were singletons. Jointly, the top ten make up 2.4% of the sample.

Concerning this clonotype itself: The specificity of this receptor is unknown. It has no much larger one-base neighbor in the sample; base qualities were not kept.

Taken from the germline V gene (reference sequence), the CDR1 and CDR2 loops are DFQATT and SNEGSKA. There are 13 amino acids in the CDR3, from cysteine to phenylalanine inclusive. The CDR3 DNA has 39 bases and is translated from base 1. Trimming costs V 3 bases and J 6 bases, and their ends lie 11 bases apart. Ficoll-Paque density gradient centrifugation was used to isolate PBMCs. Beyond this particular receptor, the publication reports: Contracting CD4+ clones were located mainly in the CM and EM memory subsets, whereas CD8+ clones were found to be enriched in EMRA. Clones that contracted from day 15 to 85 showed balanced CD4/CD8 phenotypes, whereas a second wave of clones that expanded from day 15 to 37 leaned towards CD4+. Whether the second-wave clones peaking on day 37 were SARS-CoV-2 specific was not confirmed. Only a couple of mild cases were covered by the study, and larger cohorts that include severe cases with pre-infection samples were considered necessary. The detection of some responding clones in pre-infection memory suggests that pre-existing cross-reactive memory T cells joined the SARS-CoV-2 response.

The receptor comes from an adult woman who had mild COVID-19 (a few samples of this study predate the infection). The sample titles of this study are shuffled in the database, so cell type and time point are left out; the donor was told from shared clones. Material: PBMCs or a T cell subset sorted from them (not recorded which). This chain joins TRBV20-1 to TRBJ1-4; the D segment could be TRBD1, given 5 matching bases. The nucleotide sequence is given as TGCAGTGCTAGTAGCAGGGCTCATGAAAAACTGTTTTTT. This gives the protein CSASSRAHEKLFF.